This is a list of T cell receptor beta chains from one sample in a study of T-cell reconstitution after alpha-beta-depleted transplantation in children. TCRdb reanalysed the PCR reads using MiXCR and keeps one entry per CDR3 protein. The repertoire holds tens of thousands of distinct CDR3 sequences, with over 15% as singletons. The material sequenced was PBMCs, mostly from graft donor cells, taken 360 days after TCRalphabeta/CD19-depleted stem cell transplant. These receptors all stem from a male patient between 2 and 15 years old who had a stem cell transplant for acute lymphoblastic leukemia, so the T cells may come from the graft donor. The CDR3 runs from the conserved cysteine through the conserved F or W. A D gene is named only where the DNA matches it firmly. Rows give clone size only sometimes, using once, few, many, or a class for an expanded clone.

v_call	d_call	j_call	clone_size	cdr3_nt	cdr3_aa
TRBV6-1	.	TRBJ2-3	many	TGTGCCAGCAGTGGGAGAGAAGCAGATACGCAGTATTTT	CASSGREADTQYF
TRBV7-9	.	TRBJ2-7	many	TGTGCCAGCAGCCGGGACACGGGGGACTACGAGCAGTACTTC	CASSRDTGDYEQYF
TRBV24-1	TRBD2	TRBJ2-1	.	TGTGCCACCAGTGACCCCCGACTAGCGGGAGAAGATGAGCAGTTCTTC	CATSDPRLAGEDEQFF
TRBV3-1	.	TRBJ2-1	many	TGTGCCAGCAGCCAAGATGTCTCCAGCTCCTACAATGAGCAGTTCTTC	CASSQDVSSSYNEQFF
TRBV6-1	.	TRBJ2-3	.	TGTGCCAGCAGCGCTAGCGTCTTGGCTCACACAGATACGCAGTATTTT	CASSASVLAHTDTQYF
TRBV10-2	TRBD2	TRBJ2-7	few	TGCGCCAGCAGGGAGACTAGCGGGCCGACCTACGAGCAGTACTTC	CASRETSGPTYEQYF
TRBV10-3	.	TRBJ2-3	few	TGTGCCATCAGTCCCGCCCTCCGGGCCCCCGAGGGGAGAGATACGCAGTATTTT	CAISPALRAPEGRDTQYF
TRBV20-1	.	TRBJ2-1	.	TGCAGTGCTAGAGATGAGGGGGTTCGCTCCTACAATGAGCAGTTCTTC	CSARDEGVRSYNEQFF
TRBV9	.	TRBJ2-7	few	TGTGCCAGCAGCGTAGTTCCGGGGTCCTACGAGCAGTACTTC	CASSVVPGSYEQYF
TRBV2	TRBD1	TRBJ2-2	.	TGTGCCAGCAGTGACAGGGGGCACACCGGGGAGCTGTTTTTT	CASSDRGHTGELFF
TRBV27	.	TRBJ2-5	many	TGTGCCAGCAGTCAAACGGGGTACCAAGAGACCCAGTACTTC	CASSQTGYQETQYF
TRBV3-1	TRBD1	TRBJ2-1	.	TGTGCCAGCAGCGACAGGGGGGGCTACCTCTACAATGAGCAGTTCTTC	CASSDRGGYLYNEQFF
TRBV4-1	TRBD2	TRBJ2-5	.	TGCGCCAGCAGCCAAGATAAGCTAGCGGGAGGTCGTCAAGAGACCCAGTACTTC	CASSQDKLAGGRQETQYF
TRBV4-2	.	TRBJ2-1	.	TGTGCCAGCAGCCACCGGGACGGTCTAATCGTGGACAATGAGCAGTTCTTC	CASSHRDGLIVDNEQFF
TRBV24-1	.	TRBJ2-1	.	TGTGCCACCAGTGAACGGGGCGAGCAGTTCTTC	CATSERGEQFF
TRBV6-5	.	TRBJ1-2	many	TGTGCCAGCAGTTATAGGCCTCTTAACTATGGCTACACCTTC	CASSYRPLNYGYTF
TRBV6-6	.	TRBJ2-1	.	TGTGCCAGCAGCCCCCTCGTTACTAGTTCTGAGTTCTTC	CASSPLVTSSEFF
TRBV12-3/TRBV12-4	.	TRBJ2-1	few	TGTGCCAGCAGTTTAGGGGGGAAATCCTACAATGAGCAGTTCTTC	CASSLGGKSYNEQFF
TRBV5-1	.	TRBJ2-7	.	TGCGCCAGCAGCTTCGTGGGTAGCTACGAGCAGTACTTC	CASSFVGSYEQYF
TRBV5-5	TRBD1	TRBJ2-5	.	TGTGCCAGCAGCTTCCCCCGACAGGGGAAAGAGACCCAGTACTTC	CASSFPRQGKETQYF
TRBV4-2	.	TRBJ2-5	many	TGTGCCAGCAGCCACCAGACGCACCAAGAGACCCAGTACTTC	CASSHQTHQETQYF
TRBV12-3/TRBV12-4	TRBD2	TRBJ2-1	many	TGTGCCAGCTCCCCGGGCGGGAGGGCTTACAATGAGCAGTTCTTC	CASSPGGRAYNEQFF
TRBV4-1	TRBD2	TRBJ2-7	.	TGCGCCAGCAGCCAATCCGGGACTAGCTACGAGCAGTACTTC	CASSQSGTSYEQYF
TRBV15	.	TRBJ2-1	.	TGTGCCACCAGCAGAGCGCCTAGTGTTGGCCGCAATGAGCAGTTCTTC	CATSRAPSVGRNEQFF
TRBV18	TRBD2	TRBJ2-5	.	TGTGCCAGCTCACTAAGAAGCGGGACCCAAGAGACCCAGTACTTC	CASSLRSGTQETQYF
TRBV12-3/TRBV12-4	.	TRBJ2-1	few	TGTGCCAGCAGTTTTCCTAGTTGGTATTCCTACAATGAGCAGTTCTTC	CASSFPSWYSYNEQFF
TRBV7-8	.	TRBJ2-1	few	TGTGCCAGCAGCTTATATTCAGGGTCCTACAATGAGCAGTTCTTC	CASSLYSGSYNEQFF
TRBV7-8	TRBD2	TRBJ2-7	few	TGTGCCAGCAGCTTACCCGTGACTAGCGGGATCTCCTACGAGCAGTACTTC	CASSLPVTSGISYEQYF